Only one count was recorded for the clone carrying this T cell receptor beta chain. After removal of 6 bases from V and 6 bases from J, the junction contained 3 bases not matched to a gene. This CDR3 has 12 amino acids. This sample is drawn from a study of blood T cell repertoires in COVID-19. In the study overall: Italy, Spain and the United States were the sources of the convalescent and acute COVID-19 samples.

Authors' data handling: It was from reference gene primer amplification that nucleated cell counts were estimated. Produced via immunoSEQ multiplex PCR; TCRdb's table is partial and in-frame only. V and J calls plus clone size are reproduced from that table; the DNA served to infer D and trimming. The sample holds 200,000 to 300,000 clones; around 87% are singletons and the top ten take approximately 1.5%. The chain couples TRBV12-3 or TRBV12-4 to TRBJ1-2; TRBD1 agrees at 8 bases. This sequence was found in a woman aged 40 to 50 who had recovered from COVID-19. Sequenced sample: peripheral blood. CDR3 loop: CASSGQGHGYTF. The CDR3, as DNA: TGTGCCAGCAGCGGACAGGGCCATGGCTACACCTTC.